This T cell receptor (beta chain) was captured in a study of blood T cell repertoires in COVID-19. The wider study: Both acute and convalescent COVID-19 samples were obtained from the United States, Italy and Spain. The analysed material was cDNA or gDNA that came from T cells, B-cell-depleted T cells, or PBMCs.

The sample holds one count of this clone. Per the authors' pipeline: Reference gene primers were amplified, and this amplification served to estimate nucleated cell counts. Assay used: immunoSEQ multiplex PCR; TCRdb lists only in-frame clones, some missing. The V and J calls and clone size come from that table; D and trimming were worked out from the DNA. The sample has about 250,000 clones, approximately 85% seen once. Ages ranged from about 18 to 89 years, with residence in some 25 US areas. CDR1 and CDR2 (germline): SGHDN, FVKESK. The length of the CDR3 is 17 residues. V lost 0 bases and J lost 0, with 14 bases in between.

Specimen: PBMCs or T cells enriched from blood (not recorded which). The rearrangement links TRBV14 to TRBJ1-2; no reliable D call. The clonotype comes from a woman in her 50s with acute COVID-19. This CDR3 reads CASSQDSLRLANYGYTF. CDR3 sequence (DNA): TGTGCCAGCAGCCAAGATTCCCTGCGGCTAGCTAACTATGGCTACACCTTC. The full variable domain, with the rest looked up from reference TRBV14 and TRBJ1-2, is EAGVTQFPSHSVIEKGQTVTLRCDPISGHDNLYWYRRVMGKEIKFLLHFVKESKQDESGMPNNRFLAERTGGTYSTLKVQPAELEDSGVYFCASSQDSLRLANYGYTFGSGTRLTVV.